The source of this TCR beta chain is a study of T-cell memory formation after mild COVID-19. Study overall: The two donors had largely donor-specific TCR clusters. Whole-study results and caveats: Clones that contracted from day 15 to 85 had balanced CD4/CD8; later expanders were CD4+ biased.

This clonotype was counted only a few times. Antigen specificity is unknown. The length of the CDR3 is 14 residues. V was shortened by 6 bases and J by 7 bases, with 17 bases between the two germline ends. TCRdb passed the 5' RACE reads through MiXCR, listing each CDR3 protein once. The sample has around 370,000 distinct CDR3 sequences, around 21% seen once. The TCR sequence derives from an adult woman who had mild COVID-19 (a few samples of this study predate the infection). Cell type and time point are not known. Specimen: PBMCs or a T cell subset sorted from them (not recorded which). The chain links TRBV5-3 to TRBJ2-4, with D perhaps TRBD2 (6 bases). TRBV5-3 is an ORF, and what it does is uncertain. For the CDR3, the DNA is TGTGCCAGAATCCTGACTAGTATCGGGAACATTCAGTACTTC. Protein sequence: CARILTSIGNIQYF.